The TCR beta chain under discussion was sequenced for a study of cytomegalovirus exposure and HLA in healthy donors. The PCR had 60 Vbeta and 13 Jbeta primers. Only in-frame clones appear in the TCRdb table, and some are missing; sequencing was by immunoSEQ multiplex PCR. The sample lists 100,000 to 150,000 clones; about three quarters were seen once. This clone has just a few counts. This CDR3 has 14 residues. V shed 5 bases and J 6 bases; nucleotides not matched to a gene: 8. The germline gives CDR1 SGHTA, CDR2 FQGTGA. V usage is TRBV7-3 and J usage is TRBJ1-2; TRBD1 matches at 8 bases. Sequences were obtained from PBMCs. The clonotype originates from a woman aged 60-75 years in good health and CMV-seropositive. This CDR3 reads CASSPSDREDGYTF. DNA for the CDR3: TGTGCCAGCAGCCCTTCGGACAGGGAGGATGGCTACACCTTC.